Shown below are 30 T cell receptor beta chains from a single sample sequenced in a study of blood T cell repertoires in COVID-19. Only in-frame clones appear in the TCRdb table, and some are missing; sequencing was by immunoSEQ multiplex PCR. The table lists 150,000 to 200,000 clones, approximately 80% of them singletons. The specimen was PBMCs or T cells enriched from blood (not recorded which). Every receptor here comes from a woman in her 50s who had recovered from COVID-19.

This chain connects TRBV10-3 to TRBJ1-5; a weak D match, TRBD1 (5 bases). Looked up from germline, CDR1 is ENHRY and CDR2 is SYGVKD. Deletions cut 0 bases from V and 7 bases from J, with 13 bases between. The CDR3 consists of 15 residues. The CDR3 DNA is TGTGCCATCAGTGAGTCGATTGGGGGGGGACAGCCCCAGCATTTT. As protein: CAISESIGGGQPQHF.

The chain couples TRBV5-4 to TRBJ2-1, with 12 bases lining up with TRBD2. Germline V gene sequence: CDR1 SGHNT, CDR2 YYREEE (reference sequence). Germline trimming cut 5 bases from V and 0 bases from J; bases unmatched to any gene: 3. The CDR3 has 16 residues. The CDR3 sequence is CASSSSGRGSYNEQFF. CDR3 sequence (DNA): TGTGCCAGCAGTTCTAGCGGGAGGGGCTCCTACAATGAGCAGTTCTTC.

The J gene is TRBJ2-3, the V gene TRBV6-5, with D maybe TRBD2 (5 bases). The CDR3 has 14 amino acids. Germline CDR1 MNHEY, CDR2 SVGAGI. V lost 5 bases to trimming and J lost 2 bases, with 11 bases between them. The CDR3 DNA reads TGTGCCAGCAGTCGAAGCGGAAACACAGATACGCAGTATTTT. As protein: CASSRSGNTDTQYF.

This sequence joins TRBV25-1 and TRBJ2-3; 9 bases are shared with TRBD2. The CDR3 runs 16 residues. V was clipped by 3 bases and J by 2 bases; unmatched bases: 6. Germline-derived CDR1 and CDR2 are MGHDK and SYGVNS. The CDR3 protein is CASSEGGRADTDTQYF. In nucleotides, the CDR3 is TGTGCCAGCAGTGAGGGCGGGAGGGCGGACACAGATACGCAGTATTTT.

This chain connects TRBV28 to TRBJ1-3; 12 positions agree with TRBD1. This CDR3 has 16 residues. V was clipped by 4 bases and J by 6 bases; unmatched bases: 7. Germline V gene data show CDR1 as MDHEN and CDR2 as SYDVKM. CDR3 sequence (DNA): TGTGCCAGCAGTTCAATGGGACAGGGGGCGGAAAACACCATATATTTT. Its translation: CASSSMGQGAENTIYF.

The chain is built from TRBV5-1 and TRBJ1-2, with D hard to call. The germline V gene encodes CDR1 SGHRS and CDR2 YFSETQ. The CDR3 contains 13 residues. V was pared by 1 base and J by 0 bases, with 4 bases between. The CDR3 sequence: CASSLPTNYGYTF. Written as DNA, the CDR3 is TGCGCCAGCAGCTTGCCAACTAACTATGGCTACACCTTC.

The V gene is TRBV20-1, the J gene TRBJ2-3; 7 bases align to TRBD2. Germline CDR1 DFQATT, CDR2 SNEGSKA (reference sequence). The length of the CDR3 is 15 residues. Trimming at V came to 3 bases and at J to 4 bases, leaving 10 bases not matched to a gene. For the CDR3, the DNA is TGCAGTGCTAGTTCCTGGCGGGAGATCTCAGATACGCAGTATTTT. Translating it yields CSASSWREISDTQYF.

CDR3 sequence reads: CASSAPGTGNTGELFF. CDR3 nucleotides: TGTGCCAGTAGCGCCCCGGGGACAGGGAACACCGGGGAGCTGTTTTTT. The J gene is TRBJ2-2, the V gene TRBV19; the match to TRBD1 covers 8 bases. The CDR3 runs to 16 residues. The V gene's germline CDR1 is LNHDA and CDR2 SQIVND (reference sequence). V dropped 6 bases and J dropped 1; count of bases not matched to a gene: 7.

The chain uses TRBV5-4 and TRBJ2-2; D is unresolved. The germline V gene has CDR1 SGHNT and CDR2 YYREEE (reference sequence). The CDR3 spans 14 residues. With 0 bases removed from V and 1 base from J, the gap between germline ends came to 4 bases. DNA of the CDR3: TGTGCCAGCAGCTTGGTTCTGAACACCGGGGAGCTGTTTTTT. Encoded protein: CASSLVLNTGELFF.

This rearrangement joins TRBV5-1 to TRBJ1-3; TRBD1 might be the D (6 bases). Deletions cut 5 bases from V and 0 bases from J, with 6 bases between. The length of the CDR3 is 13 residues. From germline, CDR1 is SGHRS and CDR2 YFSETQ. The DNA of the CDR3 is TGCGCCAGCAGACAGGGCTCTGGAAACACCATATATTTT. This translates into CASRQGSGNTIYF. The full variable domain, its missing parts supplied by reference TRBV5-1 and TRBJ1-3, is KAGVTQTPRYLIKTRGQQVTLSCSPISGHRSVSWYQQTPGQGLQFLFEYFSETQRNKGNFPGRFSGRQFSNSRSEMNVSTLELGDSALYLCASRQGSGNTIYFGEGSWLTVV.

This clone has just a few counts. The chain joins TRBV25-1 to TRBJ1-6; possibly TRBD1 for D (5 bases). Per the germline V gene, CDR1 is MGHDK and CDR2 is SYGVNS. CDR3 size: 12 residues. V was pared by 3 bases and J by 17 bases, with 14 bases between. The CDR3 DNA reads as TGTGCCAGCAGTGATCGATCATACAGGATCCACTTT. Translation gives CASSDRSYRIHF.

This chain uses TRBV5-5 with TRBJ2-7, with a weak D call TRBD1 (6 bases). The V end lost 0 bases, the J end lost 3 bases, and 13 bases lay between the germline ends. The CDR3 sequence is 15 residues long. Germline V CDR1 and CDR2: SGHKS, YYEKEE (reference sequence). This chain's CDR3 is CASSLDLQGSYEQYF. The CDR3 bases are TGTGCCAGCAGCTTGGATCTACAGGGAAGCTACGAGCAGTACTTC. Full variable domain (rest looked up from reference TRBV5-5 and TRBJ2-7): DAGVTQSPTHLIKTRGQQVTLRCSPISGHKSVSWYQQVLGQGPQFIFQYYEKEERGRGNFPDRFSARQFPNYSSELNVNALLLGDSALYLCASSLDLQGSYEQYFGPGTRLTVT.

The chain has TRBV4-3 and TRBJ2-3, with TRBD1 as a possible D gene (6 bases). Germline V gene lookup returns CDR1 LGHNA and CDR2 YSLEER. CDR3 length: 15 amino acids. V was cut by 2 bases and J by 6 bases, with 15 bases left in between. Here the CDR3 DNA reads TGCGCCAGCAGCCAATCTTCAGGGACACGGGATACGCAGTATTTT. This translates into CASSQSSGTRDTQYF.

A remark on this clone: Other DNA sequences within the sample encode an identical CDR3. V and J are TRBV9 and TRBJ2-3, with a weak D call TRBD2 (5 bases). Germline CDR1 reads SGDLS; CDR2 reads YYNGEE. The CDR3 runs to 16 residues. Trimming stripped 0 bases from V and 0 bases from J, with 11 bases between. The CDR3 region has the DNA TGTGCCAGCAGCGTAGTGGGCAGGACTAGCACAGATACGCAGTATTTT. It specifies CASSVVGRTSTDTQYF.

V and J are TRBV2 and TRBJ1-3, with D possibly matching TRBD1 (5 bases). Germline V CDR1 and CDR2: SNHLY, FYNNEI. The CDR3 sequence is 14 residues long. Trimming took off 7 bases at V and 4 bases at J, with 14 bases between the two ends. CDR3 in amino acids: CASTVGPGGNTIYF. The CDR3 nucleotides are TGTGCCAGCACGGTGGGGCCTGGAGGAAACACCATATATTTT.

The chain uses TRBV6-2 or TRBV6-3 and TRBJ1-6; D might be TRBD1 (6 bases). This CDR3 region has 16 residues. Germline CDR1 MNHEY, CDR2 SVGEGT. V lost 2 bases, J lost 9 bases, and 17 bases lay in between. CDR3 region: CASSYPTGLNGSPLHF. Written as DNA, the CDR3 is TGTGCCAGCAGTTACCCAACAGGGTTGAATGGTTCACCCCTCCACTTT.

V is TRBV10-3 and J is TRBJ1-3; D not resolved. Germline V lookup: CDR1 ENHRY, CDR2 SYGVKD. The CDR3 sequence is 13 residues long. Trimming shortened V by 3 bases and J by 0 bases, and 3 bases separated the two germline ends. This chain's CDR3 is CAISDISGNTIYF. CDR3 in DNA: TGTGCCATCAGTGATATCTCTGGAAACACCATATATTTT.

The V and J genes are TRBV5-4 and TRBJ1-6; TRBD1 matches 8 bases. The CDR3 totals 16 residues. Trimming cost V 3 bases and J 0 bases; bases outside gene matches: 2. Germline CDR1 reads SGHNT; CDR2 reads YYREEE (reference sequence). The CDR3 sequence is CASSSGQDSYNSPLHF. The CDR3 nucleotides read TGTGCCAGCAGCTCGGGACAGGACTCCTATAATTCACCCCTCCACTTT.

The chain employs TRBV6-5 and TRBJ2-1, with D maybe TRBD1 (6 bases). CDR1 and CDR2 (germline): MNHEY, SVGAGI. The CDR3 has 12 residues. The ends were cut back, 6 bases at V and 7 bases at J, with 10 bases in the middle. CDR3: CASSPQGNEQFF. For the CDR3, the DNA is TGTGCCAGCAGCCCACAGGGAAATGAGCAGTTCTTC.

The chain has TRBV2 and TRBJ2-1, with 9 nucleotides matching TRBD1. CDR1 is SNHLY and CDR2 is FYNNEI in the germline V gene. The CDR3 runs to 14 residues. V was clipped by 8 bases and J by 5 bases; unmatched bases: 7. The CDR3 nucleotides are TGTGCCAGCGCCTGGGACAGGGCCAACAATGAGCAGTTCTTC. Amino acids: CASAWDRANNEQFF.

The chain links TRBV27 to TRBJ1-1; 9 bases map to TRBD1. CDR3 length: 15 amino acids. The trim removed 4 bases at V and 3 bases at J, leaving 6 bases unmatched. Germline CDR1 reads MNHEY; CDR2 reads SMNVEV (reference sequence). In DNA, the CDR3 is TGTGCCAGCAGTTCCCGACAGGGGGGGTACACTGAAGCTTTCTTT. It is translated as CASSSRQGGYTEAFF.

This clone came up a few times. This chain joins TRBV2 and TRBJ2-3; no firm D call. Germline V gene data show CDR1 as SNHLY and CDR2 as FYNNEI. V lost 7 bases to trimming and J lost 3 bases, with 8 bases between them. The CDR3 loop spans 12 amino acids. CDR3 bases: TGTGCCAGCAAAGCGCCAACAGATACGCAGTATTTT. This translates into CASKAPTDTQYF.

This chain connects TRBV6-5 to TRBJ1-1; D uncertain. CDR1 MNHEY and CDR2 SVGAGI come from the germline V gene. V lost 0 bases to trimming and J lost 2 bases, with 10 bases between them. This CDR3 has 15 residues. CDR3 sequence reads: CASSYSNRGNTEAFF. The CDR3 nucleotides are TGTGCCAGCAGTTACTCGAACCGGGGAAACACTGAAGCTTTCTTT.

The gene calls are TRBV5-1 and TRBJ2-1; 7 nucleotides match TRBD1. The CDR3 has 15 residues. CDR1 is SGHRS and CDR2 is YFSETQ in the germline V gene. Trimming took 1 base from V and 7 from J; bases not matched to a gene: 8. The CDR3 region is CASSLTPDRANEQFF. CDR3 bases: TGCGCCAGCAGCTTGACTCCAGACAGGGCGAATGAGCAGTTCTTC.

The chain recombines TRBV10-3 with TRBJ2-3; 10 bases align to TRBD1. The J segment lost 5 bases and the V segment lost 2 bases, leaving 10 bases of the junction unmatched. The germline gives CDR1 ENHRY, CDR2 SYGVKD. The CDR3 extends over 17 amino acids. In DNA, the CDR3 is TGTGCCATCAGTGAGACTGTAGGGACAGGGGCAGGAGATACGCAGTATTTT. Its translation is CAISETVGTGAGDTQYF.

The chain combines TRBV3-1 (or the pseudogene TRBV3-2) with TRBJ2-3; 7 nucleotides agree with TRBD2. Trimming cost V 3 bases and J 0 bases; bases outside gene matches: 6. Germline-derived CDR1 and CDR2 are LGHDT and YNNKEL (reference sequence). This CDR3 spans 16 amino acids. The CDR3 is CASSHASGTSTDTQYF. The CDR3 bases are TGTGCCAGCAGCCACGCTAGCGGAACTAGCACAGATACGCAGTATTTT.

The CDR3, as DNA: TGCGCCAGTAAGCCGGGACTAGCGGACCAAGAGACCCAGTACTTC. Its protein product is CASKPGLADQETQYF. The chain employs TRBV5-1 and TRBJ2-5, with TRBD2 identical over 11 bases. The germline gives CDR1 SGHRS, CDR2 YFSETQ. This CDR3 has 15 amino acids. Trimming took 8 bases from V and 0 from J; bases not matched to a gene: 6.

V gene TRBV6-1 combines with J gene TRBJ1-2; D is ambiguous. CDR3 length equals 14 residues. V lost 3 bases, J lost 4 bases, and 12 bases lay in between. Per germline, CDR1 MNHNS and CDR2 SASEGT. The CDR3 protein is CASSEGGGSYGYTF. CDR3 bases: TGTGCCAGCAGTGAGGGCGGAGGGTCCTATGGCTACACCTTC.

The gene calls are TRBV19 and TRBJ1-1, with D possibly matching TRBD1 (5 bases). Trimming shortened V by 6 bases and J by 0 bases, and 11 bases separated the two germline ends. The CDR3 is made up of 14 amino acids. In germline, CDR1 is LNHDA, CDR2 SQIVND (reference sequence). DNA of the CDR3: TGTGCCAGTAGACCTAGACAGATGAACACTGAAGCTTTCTTT. Protein product: CASRPRQMNTEAFF.

The chain is built from TRBV6-5 and TRBJ2-7, with D possibly TRBD2 on 5 matching bases. V was pared by 8 bases and J by 0 bases, with 11 bases between. Germline values: CDR1 MNHEY, CDR2 SVGAGI. The CDR3 is made up of 13 amino acids. CDR3 in DNA: TGTGCCAGCGGCGGAGGCGCCTCCTACGAGCAGTACTTC. This encodes CASGGGASYEQYF.